This T cell receptor beta chain was recovered during a study of cytomegalovirus exposure and HLA in healthy donors. Both 60 Vbeta primers and 13 Jbeta primers went into the PCR. Libraries were prepared by immunoSEQ multiplex PCR; TCRdb keeps only in-frame clonotypes and omits some of them. Among about 120,000 clones listed, 65% to 80% were seen once. The J segment lost 0 bases and the V segment lost 0 bases, leaving 6 bases of the junction unmatched. The CDR3 has 18 amino acids. Looked up from germline, CDR1 is MNHNS and CDR2 is SASEGT. This clone was observed a few times. This sequence was found in a young man in good health and CMV-seronegative. Sequencing was performed on PBMCs. The J gene is TRBJ1-5, the V gene TRBV6-1; 9 bases are a match to TRBD1. In DNA, the CDR3 is TGTGCCAGCAGTGAAGCTACAGGGGGCCACCTTAGCAATCAGCCCCAGCATTTT. As protein: CASSEATGGHLSNQPQHF.